This TCR beta chain was captured by sequencing in a study of CXCR3-negative and CXCR3-positive naive CD8 T cells. Overall study results and limits: The study found CXCR3 expression partially decreased after cryopreservation and ran most assays on fresh PBMCs. Surface CD5 was comparable between naive subsets; TCR strength was inferred from TRB CDR3 properties.

With regard to this clonotype: What it binds is not known.

The authors prepared UMI-labeled TRB cDNA libraries by 5' RACE. TCRdb processed the 5' RACE reads again and assigns one entry to each CDR3 protein, with no DNA. The data show approximately 52,000 distinct CDR3 sequences, and the top ten clones hold roughly 15%. CDR3 size: 15 residues. In germline, CDR1 is MNHEY, CDR2 SVGAGI. The chain recombines TRBV6-5 with TRBJ2-1; no DNA is available, so the TRBD1 call from TCRdb remains unchecked. This TCR came from a human donor in good health. Some clones in this sample may be carry-over from other donors' samples. The sequencing sample was made of memory CD8+ T cells from blood. The CDR3 region is CASSQQGLGYNEQFF.